Listed below are T cell receptor beta chains from one sample, sequenced in a study of T cells after yellow fever vaccination. TCRdb re-called the 5' RACE reads through MiXCR, storing one row per CDR3 protein. Altogether around 68,000 distinct CDR3 sequences are present, around 7.9% being singletons, with the ten largest covering around 29%. Sequencing used CD8+ T cells sorted from PBMCs, obtained roughly 10 days after the first yellow fever vaccination. These receptors came from a man aged 18 to 30 who received the YFV17D yellow fever vaccine. CDR3s include the opening cysteine and the closing phenylalanine or tryptophan. The order of the fields is clone size, D gene, CDR3 length, V gene, J gene, CDR3 DNA, CDR3 protein. A D gene is named only where the DNA matches it firmly. Size is omitted from some rows. Given values are once, few, many or a class for expanded clones.

>many|.|12|TRBV7-9|TRBJ2-1
TGTGCCAGCAGAGCCGGGAACAATGAGCAGTTCTTC
CASRAGNNEQFF
>.|TRBD2|15|TRBV4-1|TRBJ2-2
TGCGCCAGCAGCCCCAGCGGGGGGGGCGCCGGGGGGCTGTTTTTT
CASSPSGGGAGGLFF
>many|.|17|TRBV4-1|TRBJ1-3
TGCGCCAGCAGCCAAGATGGCATCGGGGGCAGTGGAAACACCATATATTTT
CASSQDGIGGSGNTIYF
>.|.|16|TRBV11-2|TRBJ2-3
TGTGCCAGCAGCATCCCTCCGCTGGGGCTCACAGATACGCAGTATTTT
CASSIPPLGLTDTQYF
>.|.|15|TRBV3-1|TRBJ1-5
TGTGCCAGCAGCTATACGTACAGGGAGGGACAGCCCCAGCATTTT
CASSYTYREGQPQHF
>many|TRBD2|14|TRBV20-1|TRBJ2-1
TGCAGTGCTAGGCTAGCGGCGTCCTACAATGAGCAGTTCTTC
CSARLAASYNEQFF
>many|.|14|TRBV27|TRBJ1-1
TGTGCCAGCAGTTTCGGGGGGCTGAACACTGAAGCTTTCTTT
CASSFGGLNTEAFF
>many|.|16|TRBV15|TRBJ2-2
TGTGCCACCAGCACCACGAACAGGGTTGGCACCGGGGAGCTGTTTTTT
CATSTTNRVGTGELFF
>many|.|13|TRBV7-9|TRBJ1-1
TGTGCCAGCAGCTTAGACCCCCCTACTGAAGCTTTCTTT
CASSLDPPTEAFF
>few|TRBD2|14|TRBV7-9|TRBJ2-7
TGTGCCAGCAGCTTAGGGGGACTAGCAGACGAGCAGTACTTC
CASSLGGLADEQYF
>many|.|13|TRBV7-9|TRBJ1-2
TGTGCCAGCACCCGGGCACTGAACTATGGCTACACCTTC
CASTRALNYGYTF
>.|.|14|TRBV5-1|TRBJ1-1
TGCGCCAGCAGCGTAGTGGACAGAGACACTGAAGCTTTCTTT
CASSVVDRDTEAFF
>.|.|16|TRBV5-4|TRBJ2-7
TGTGCCAGCACCACATCCGGAACAGGGTCGCCCTACGAGCAGTACTTC
CASTTSGTGSPYEQYF
>.|TRBD2|19|TRBV4-3|TRBJ2-1
TGCGCCAGCAGCCAAGATCTTGGGCGGGGGGGCGTCGGTCTCCCTGAGCAGTTCTTC
CASSQDLGRGGVGLPEQFF
>many|TRBD2|15|TRBV29-1|TRBJ2-2
TGCAGCGTTGGTGTTTATGGGCGGGGGTTCGGGGAGCTGTTTTTT
CSVGVYGRGFGELFF
>few|.|16|TRBV15|TRBJ2-1
TGTGCCACCAGCAGAGATCAGGGGGGGCTCTACAATGAGCAGTTCTTC
CATSRDQGGLYNEQFF
>.|TRBD1|13|TRBV29-1|TRBJ2-2
TGCAGCGCCCCGGGACAGGGCACCGGGGAGCTGTTTTTT
CSAPGQGTGELFF
>many|TRBD1|15|TRBV20-1|TRBJ2-4
TGCAGTGCTGGGAAGACAGGGGAGGACAAAAACATTCAGTACTTC
CSAGKTGEDKNIQYF
>many|TRBD2|16|TRBV12-3/TRBV12-4|TRBJ2-2
TGTGCCAGCAGTCCCACTAGCGGGGGGGCGGTCGGGGAGCTGTTTTTT
CASSPTSGGAVGELFF
>.|.|15|TRBV2|TRBJ1-1
TGTGCCAGCAGTATTAGACAGACATTGAACACTGAAGCTTTCTTT
CASSIRQTLNTEAFF
>many|.|13|TRBV6-5|TRBJ1-1
TGTGCCAGCAGTTACTCGGGAGACCCTGAAGCTTTCTTT
CASSYSGDPEAFF
>many|.|18|TRBV11-1|TRBJ1-6
TGTGCCAGCAGCTTAATTAAACGGGGGGTTTTCTATAATTCACCCCTCCACTTT
CASSLIKRGVFYNSPLHF
>many|.|13|TRBV12-3/TRBV12-4|TRBJ1-2
TGTGCCAGCAGTTCGACAGTAGAGGGTGGCTACACCTTC
CASSSTVEGGYTF
>many|.|12|TRBV29-1|TRBJ1-1
TGCAGCGTTGCCAGGGGCGACACTGAAGCTTTCTTT
CSVARGDTEAFF
>few|.|14|TRBV7-8|TRBJ1-5
TGTGCCAGCAGCTTATCAGGATCTGATCAGCCCCAGCATTTT
CASSLSGSDQPQHF
>many|.|13|TRBV29-1|TRBJ2-2
TGCAGCGTTCTCGCAGTCGTTACCGGGGAGCTGTTTTTT
CSVLAVVTGELFF
>.|.|15|TRBV7-2|TRBJ2-7
TGTGCCAGCAGCTTAGAACCGGGGTTAAGCTACGAGCAGTACTTC
CASSLEPGLSYEQYF
>many|.|14|TRBV12-3/TRBV12-4|TRBJ1-1
TGTGCCAGCAGTTTATTTCGGGGATACACTGAAGCTTTCTTT
CASSLFRGYTEAFF
>few|.|15|TRBV5-1|TRBJ2-1
TGCGCCAGCAGCCCAAGCCCGGGGAGCGGCAATGAGCAGTTCTTC
CASSPSPGSGNEQFF
>many|.|16|TRBV7-9|TRBJ2-5
TGTGCCAGCAGCCCCCGGGACTCCAGGGGCCAAGAGACCCAGTACTTC
CASSPRDSRGQETQYF
>few|.|16|TRBV4-1|TRBJ2-7
TGCGCCAGCAGCCAACCACAGGGAGTCGGTATTTACGAGCAGTACTTC
CASSQPQGVGIYEQYF
>many|.|15|TRBV4-3|TRBJ2-7
TGCGCCAGCAGCCAAGATCACCAGGGAGGCTACGAGCAGTACTTC
CASSQDHQGGYEQYF
>many|.|14|TRBV6-5|TRBJ2-7
TGTGCCAGCAATCCCGTCGGGGGCAACTACGAGCAGTACTTC
CASNPVGGNYEQYF
>few|.|14|TRBV7-9|TRBJ2-3
TGTGCCAGCAGCCCCCCCCTCGGGGTTATCACGCAGTATTTT
CASSPPLGVITQYF
>.|.|13|TRBV29-1|TRBJ2-7
TGCAGCGTGAAACTGGGACCGCTCTACGAGCAGTACTTC
CSVKLGPLYEQYF
>many|.|12|TRBV4-3|TRBJ2-2
TGCGCCAGCAGCCCGAGATCCGGGGAGCTGTTTTTT
CASSPRSGELFF
>few|TRBD1|16|TRBV4-3|TRBJ1-2
TGCGCCAGCAGCCAAGAGGGACAGGGGTTTAACTATGGCTACACCTTC
CASSQEGQGFNYGYTF